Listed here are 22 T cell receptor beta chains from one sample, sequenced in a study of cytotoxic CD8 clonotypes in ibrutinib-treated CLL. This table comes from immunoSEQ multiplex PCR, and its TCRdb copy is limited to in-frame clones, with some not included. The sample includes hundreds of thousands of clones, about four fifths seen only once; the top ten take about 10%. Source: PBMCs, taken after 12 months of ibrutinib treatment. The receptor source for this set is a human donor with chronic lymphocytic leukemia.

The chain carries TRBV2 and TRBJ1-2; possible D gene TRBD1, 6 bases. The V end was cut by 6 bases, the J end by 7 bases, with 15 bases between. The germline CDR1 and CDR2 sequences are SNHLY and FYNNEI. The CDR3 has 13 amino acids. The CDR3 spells CASRREDRRGYTF. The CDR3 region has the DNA TGTGCCAGCAGACGAGAGGACAGACGTGGCTACACCTTC.

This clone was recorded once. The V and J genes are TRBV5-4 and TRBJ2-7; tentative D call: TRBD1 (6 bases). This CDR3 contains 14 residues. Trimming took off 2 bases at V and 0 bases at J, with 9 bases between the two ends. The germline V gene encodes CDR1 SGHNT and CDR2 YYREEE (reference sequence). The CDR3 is CASSFGQSSYEQYF. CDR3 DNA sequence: TGTGCCAGCAGCTTTGGACAGTCCTCCTACGAGCAGTACTTC.

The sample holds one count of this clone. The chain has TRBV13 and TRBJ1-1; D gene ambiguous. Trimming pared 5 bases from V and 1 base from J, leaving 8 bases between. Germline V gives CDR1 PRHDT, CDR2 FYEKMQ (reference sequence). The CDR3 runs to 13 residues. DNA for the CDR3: TGTGCCAGCAGCCGACAAGAGAACACTGAAGCTTTCTTT. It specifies CASSRQENTEAFF.

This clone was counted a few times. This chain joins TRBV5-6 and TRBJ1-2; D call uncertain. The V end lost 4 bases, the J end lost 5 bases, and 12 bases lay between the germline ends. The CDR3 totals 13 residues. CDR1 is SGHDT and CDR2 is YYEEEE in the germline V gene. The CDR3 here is CASSPPESYGYTF. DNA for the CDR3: TGTGCCAGCAGCCCCCCAGAATCTTATGGCTACACCTTC.

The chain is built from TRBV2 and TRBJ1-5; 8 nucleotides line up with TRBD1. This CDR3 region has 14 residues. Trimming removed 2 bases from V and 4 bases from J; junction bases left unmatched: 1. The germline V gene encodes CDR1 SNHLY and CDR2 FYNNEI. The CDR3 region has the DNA TGTGCCAGCAGTGAAAGGACAGGGAATCAGCCCCAGCATTTT. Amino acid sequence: CASSERTGNQPQHF.

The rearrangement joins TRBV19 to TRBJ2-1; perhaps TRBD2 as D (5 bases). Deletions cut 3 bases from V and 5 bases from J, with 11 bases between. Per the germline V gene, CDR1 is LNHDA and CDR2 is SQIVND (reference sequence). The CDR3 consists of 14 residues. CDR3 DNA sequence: TGTGCCAGTAGTATTCGGACTTACCACAATGAGCAGTTCTTC. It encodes CASSIRTYHNEQFF.

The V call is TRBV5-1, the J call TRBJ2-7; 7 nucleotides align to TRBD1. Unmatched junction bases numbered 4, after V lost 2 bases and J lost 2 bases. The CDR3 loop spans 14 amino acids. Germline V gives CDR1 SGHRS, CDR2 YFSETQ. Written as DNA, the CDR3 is TGCGCCAGCAGCTTAGGGACAGCAGCCTACGAGCAGTACTTC. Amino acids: CASSLGTAAYEQYF.

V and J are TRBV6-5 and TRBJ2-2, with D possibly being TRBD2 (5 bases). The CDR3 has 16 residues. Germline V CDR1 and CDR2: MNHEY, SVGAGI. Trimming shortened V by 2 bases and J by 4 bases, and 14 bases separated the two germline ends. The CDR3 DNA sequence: TGTGCCAGCAGTTACGACTTGGGCGGAGGCACCGGGGAGCTGTTTTTT. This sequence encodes CASSYDLGGGTGELFF.

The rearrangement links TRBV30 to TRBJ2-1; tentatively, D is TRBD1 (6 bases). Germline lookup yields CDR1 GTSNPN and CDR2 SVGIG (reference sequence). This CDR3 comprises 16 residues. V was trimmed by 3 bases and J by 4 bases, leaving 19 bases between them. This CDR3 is CAWSPQGFWRYNEQFF. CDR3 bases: TGTGCCTGGAGCCCCCAGGGGTTTTGGCGGTACAATGAGCAGTTCTTC.

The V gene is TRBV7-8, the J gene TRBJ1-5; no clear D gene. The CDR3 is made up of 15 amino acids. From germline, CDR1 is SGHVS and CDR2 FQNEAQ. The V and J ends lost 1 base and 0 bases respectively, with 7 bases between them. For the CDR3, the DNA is TGTGCCAGCAGCTTAGGGACCTCTAGCAATCAGCCCCAGCATTTT. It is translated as CASSLGTSSNQPQHF.

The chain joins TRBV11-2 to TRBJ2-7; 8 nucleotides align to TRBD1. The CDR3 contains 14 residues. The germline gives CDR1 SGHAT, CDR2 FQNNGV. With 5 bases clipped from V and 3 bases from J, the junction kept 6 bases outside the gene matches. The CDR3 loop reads CASSPGQGLYEQYF. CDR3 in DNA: TGTGCCAGCAGCCCAGGACAGGGTCTCTACGAGCAGTACTTC.

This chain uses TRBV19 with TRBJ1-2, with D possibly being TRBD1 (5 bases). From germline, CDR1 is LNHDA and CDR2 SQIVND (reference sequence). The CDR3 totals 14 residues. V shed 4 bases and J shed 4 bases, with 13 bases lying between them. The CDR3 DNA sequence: TGTGCCAGTAGTACCCGGGACGCCGCCTATGGCTACACCTTC. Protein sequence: CASSTRDAAYGYTF.

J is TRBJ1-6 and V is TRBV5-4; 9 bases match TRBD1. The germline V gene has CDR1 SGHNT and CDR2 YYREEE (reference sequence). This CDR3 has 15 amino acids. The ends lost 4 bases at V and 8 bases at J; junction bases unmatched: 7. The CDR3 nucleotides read TGTGCCAGCAGCACCCCCGGGACAGGGTATTCACCCCTCCACTTT. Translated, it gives CASSTPGTGYSPLHF.

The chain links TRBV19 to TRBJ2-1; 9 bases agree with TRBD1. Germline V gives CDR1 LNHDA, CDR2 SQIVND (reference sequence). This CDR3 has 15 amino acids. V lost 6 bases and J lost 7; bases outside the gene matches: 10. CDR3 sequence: CASSSKGTGRNEQFF. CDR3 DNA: TGTGCCAGTAGCTCGAAAGGGACAGGGAGGAATGAGCAGTTCTTC.

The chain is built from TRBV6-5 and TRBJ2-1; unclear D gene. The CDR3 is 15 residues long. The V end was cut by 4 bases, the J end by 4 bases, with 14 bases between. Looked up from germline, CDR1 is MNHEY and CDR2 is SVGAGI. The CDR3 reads CASSSPLRFYNEQFF. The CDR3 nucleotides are TGTGCCAGCAGTTCCCCCCTCCGGTTTTACAATGAGCAGTTCTTC.

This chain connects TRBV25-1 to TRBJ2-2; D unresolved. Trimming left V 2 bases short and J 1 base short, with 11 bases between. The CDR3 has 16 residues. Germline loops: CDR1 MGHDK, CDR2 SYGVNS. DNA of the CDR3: TGTGCCAGCAGTGAACCGTGGGGATTGAACACCGGGGAGCTGTTTTTT. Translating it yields CASSEPWGLNTGELFF.

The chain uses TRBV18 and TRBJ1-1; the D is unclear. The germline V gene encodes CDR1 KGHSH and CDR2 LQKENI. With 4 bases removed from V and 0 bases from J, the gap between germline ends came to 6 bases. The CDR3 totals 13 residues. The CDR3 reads CASSQLVNTEAFF. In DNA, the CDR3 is TGTGCCAGCTCACAATTAGTGAACACTGAAGCTTTCTTT.

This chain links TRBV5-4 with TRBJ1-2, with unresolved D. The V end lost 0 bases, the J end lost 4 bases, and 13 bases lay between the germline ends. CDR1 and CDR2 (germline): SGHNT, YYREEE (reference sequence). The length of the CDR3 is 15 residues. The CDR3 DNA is TGTGCCAGCAGCTTGGGTGCGTCTCGGCCCTATGGCTACACCTTC. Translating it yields CASSLGASRPYGYTF.

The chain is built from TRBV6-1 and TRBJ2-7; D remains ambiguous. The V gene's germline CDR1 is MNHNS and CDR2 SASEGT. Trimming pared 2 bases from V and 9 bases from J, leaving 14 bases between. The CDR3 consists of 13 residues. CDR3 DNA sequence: TGTGCCAGCAGTGAAATAGAGAAGACAATGCAGTACTTC. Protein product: CASSEIEKTMQYF.

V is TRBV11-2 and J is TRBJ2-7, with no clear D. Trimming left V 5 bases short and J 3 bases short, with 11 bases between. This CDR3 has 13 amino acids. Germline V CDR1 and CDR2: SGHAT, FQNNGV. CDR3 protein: CASSLGDLYEQYF. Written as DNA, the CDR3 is TGTGCCAGCAGCCTCGGCGACCTCTACGAGCAGTACTTC.

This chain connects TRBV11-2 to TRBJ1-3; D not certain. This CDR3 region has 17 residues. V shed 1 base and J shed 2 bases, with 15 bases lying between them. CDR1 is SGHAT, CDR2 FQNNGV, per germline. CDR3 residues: CASSLVGFGVTGNTIYF. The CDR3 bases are TGTGCCAGCAGCTTAGTAGGATTCGGGGTCACTGGAAACACCATATATTTT. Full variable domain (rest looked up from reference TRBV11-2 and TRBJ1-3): EAGVAQSPRYKIIEKRQSVAFWCNPISGHATLYWYQQILGQGPKLLIQFQNNGVVDDSQLPKDRFSAERLKGVDSTLKIQPAKLEDSAVYLCASSLVGFGVTGNTIYFGEGSWLTVV.

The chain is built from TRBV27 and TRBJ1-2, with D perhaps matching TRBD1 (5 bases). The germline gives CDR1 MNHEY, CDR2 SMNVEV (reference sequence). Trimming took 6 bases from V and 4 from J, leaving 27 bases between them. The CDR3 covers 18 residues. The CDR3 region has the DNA TGTGCCAGCAGGACCTTCAGGGACTCCGACTTCGCATTCTATGGCTACACCTTC. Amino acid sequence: CASRTFRDSDFAFYGYTF.